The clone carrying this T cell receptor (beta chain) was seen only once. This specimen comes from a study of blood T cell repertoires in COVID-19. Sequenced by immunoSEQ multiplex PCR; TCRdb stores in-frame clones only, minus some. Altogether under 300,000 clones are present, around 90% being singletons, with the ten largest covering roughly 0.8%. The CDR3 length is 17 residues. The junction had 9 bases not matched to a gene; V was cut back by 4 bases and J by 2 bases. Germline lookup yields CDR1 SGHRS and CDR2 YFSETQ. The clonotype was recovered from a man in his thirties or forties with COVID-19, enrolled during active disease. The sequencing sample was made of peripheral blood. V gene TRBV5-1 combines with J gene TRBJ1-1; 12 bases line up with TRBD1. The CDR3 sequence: CASSAGTGGSFNTEAFF. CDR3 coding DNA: TGCGCCAGCAGCGCGGGGACAGGGGGCTCTTTTAACACTGAAGCTTTCTTT.